These 21 T cell receptor beta chains came from one sample sequenced in a study of T cell responses to AZD1222 COVID-19 vaccine. Only in-frame clones appear in the TCRdb table, and some are missing; sequencing was by immunoSEQ multiplex PCR. This table holds roughly 99,000 clones, 91% found once. Material: peripheral blood, obtained 28 days after the second AZD1222 dose. The receptors stem from an adult who received the AZD1222 COVID-19 vaccine.

This clone was picked up one time. The CDR3 nucleotides read TGCGCCAGCAGTTCGGGACAGGGGCACGAGCAGTACTTC. Amino acid sequence: CASSSGQGHEQYF. The chain employs TRBV5-1 and TRBJ2-7; TRBD1 matches at 10 bases. This CDR3 has 13 amino acids. Germline V gives CDR1 SGHRS, CDR2 YFSETQ. With V trimmed by 5 bases and J by 5 bases, 4 bases remained unmatched.

CDR3 protein: CASSLTGGDYEQYF. The DNA for the CDR3 is TGTGCCAGCAGCTTAACTGGGGGCGACTACGAGCAGTACTTC. This sequence joins TRBV11-2 and TRBJ2-7, with D maybe TRBD1 (6 bases). V was trimmed by 2 bases and J by 3 bases, leaving 11 bases between them. Per germline, CDR1 SGHAT and CDR2 FQNNGV. The CDR3 has 14 amino acids.

The rearrangement joins TRBV5-1 to TRBJ2-1; perhaps TRBD2 as D (6 bases). Deletions cut 0 bases from V and 10 bases from J, with 17 bases between. The CDR3 extends over 15 amino acids. The V gene's germline CDR1 is SGHRS and CDR2 YFSETQ. This chain's CDR3 is CASSLAPEGGSEQFF. CDR3 sequence (DNA): TGCGCCAGCAGCTTGGCCCCTGAAGGAGGGAGCGAGCAGTTCTTC. The full variable domain, in which reference TRBV5-1 and TRBJ2-1 provide the parts outside the CDR3, is KAGVTQTPRYLIKTRGQQVTLSCSPISGHRSVSWYQQTPGQGLQFLFEYFSETQRNKGNFPGRFSGRQFSNSRSEMNVSTLELGDSALYLCASSLAPEGGSEQFFGPGTRLTVL.

This chain joins TRBV3-1 (or the pseudogene TRBV3-2) and TRBJ1-1; 7 nucleotides match TRBD1. V dropped 1 base and J dropped 4; count of bases not matched to a gene: 3. CDR3 length: 14 amino acids. Germline CDR1 reads LGHDT; CDR2 reads YNNKEL (reference sequence). Here the CDR3 DNA reads TGTGCCAGCAGCCAAGGGCACAGGGGCACTGAAGCTTTCTTT. This translates into CASSQGHRGTEAFF.

The rearrangement joins TRBV7-8 to TRBJ2-5, with 8 bases matching TRBD2. V shed 4 bases and J 5 bases; nucleotides not matched to a gene: 12. Looked up from germline, CDR1 is SGHVS and CDR2 is FQNEAQ. The CDR3 loop spans 16 amino acids. The CDR3 loop is CASSSPGGGSWETQYF. CDR3 in DNA: TGTGCCAGCAGCTCCCCCGGGGGGGGTAGCTGGGAGACCCAGTACTTC.

This clone was recorded once. The V gene is TRBV6-2 or TRBV6-3, the J gene TRBJ1-5; D is undetermined. The CDR3 loop spans 14 amino acids. Trimming took off 6 bases at V and 10 bases at J, with 19 bases between the two ends. Germline V gene data show CDR1 as MNHEY and CDR2 as SVGEGT. CDR3 in amino acids: CASSPRRKDEPQHF. The CDR3 DNA sequence: TGTGCCAGCAGCCCCAGGAGGAAGGACGAACCCCAGCATTTT.

The chain employs TRBV6-5 and TRBJ2-2, with D perhaps being TRBD1 or TRBD2 (5 bases each). The CDR3 is made up of 15 amino acids. Trimming took 5 bases from V and 4 from J, leaving 14 bases between them. Germline assignment: CDR1 MNHEY and CDR2 SVGAGI. DNA for the CDR3: TGTGCCAGCAGTCCGGGACCGGCCAGCACCGGGGAGCTGTTTTTT. This translates into CASSPGPASTGELFF.

The genes are TRBV27 and TRBJ1-5; D not resolved. Trimming cost V 4 bases and J 3 bases, with 19 bases left between them. CDR1 and CDR2 (germline): MNHEY, SMNVEV (reference sequence). The CDR3 has 17 residues. This CDR3 is CASSSLAGIGSNQPQHF. As DNA, the CDR3 is TGTGCCAGCAGTTCATTGGCAGGCATCGGCTCCAATCAGCCCCAGCATTTT.

V usage is TRBV6-6 and J usage is TRBJ2-7; possibly TRBD1 for D (5 bases). V lost 7 bases and J lost 7, with 20 bases in between. The CDR3 extends over 14 amino acids. The germline gives CDR1 MNHNY, CDR2 SVGAGI (reference sequence). CDR3 nucleotide sequence: TGTGCCAGCACAAGCAGGGAAAGTCTCGGGGAGCAGTACTTC. It codes for CASTSRESLGEQYF.

The chain is built from TRBV5-1 and TRBJ2-7, with 7 bases lining up with TRBD2. The CDR3 consists of 13 residues. V lost 5 bases to trimming and J lost 6 bases; unmatched junction nucleotides: 8. Germline V gene lookup returns CDR1 SGHRS and CDR2 YFSETQ. The CDR3, as DNA: TGCGCCAGCAGATCGCCTAGCGGTCTCGAGCAGTACTTC. Translating gives CASRSPSGLEQYF.

The V gene is TRBV5-1, the J gene TRBJ1-1; no firm D call. This CDR3 contains 13 residues. Germline V gene data show CDR1 as SGHRS and CDR2 as YFSETQ. With 6 bases removed from V and 0 bases from J, the gap between germline ends came to 9 bases. In DNA, the CDR3 is TGCGCCAGCATGGAAGAATTGAACACTGAAGCTTTCTTT. This translates into CASMEELNTEAFF. The full variable domain, with the rest looked up from reference TRBV5-1 and TRBJ1-1, is KAGVTQTPRYLIKTRGQQVTLSCSPISGHRSVSWYQQTPGQGLQFLFEYFSETQRNKGNFPGRFSGRQFSNSRSEMNVSTLELGDSALYLCASMEELNTEAFFGQGTRLTVV.

The chain is built from TRBV18 and TRBJ2-6; no clear D. Germline CDR1 is KGHSH and CDR2 is LQKENI. Between the trimmed V and J ends, which lost 5 bases and 0 bases, there was a span of 8 bases. The CDR3 has 15 residues. CDR3 protein: CASSAQSSGANVLTF. The CDR3 DNA reads as TGTGCCAGCTCAGCGCAGAGCTCTGGGGCCAACGTCCTGACTTTC.

The V call is TRBV9, the J call TRBJ2-2; the D gene is possibly TRBD2 (5 bases). CDR1 and CDR2 from the germline V gene are SGDLS and YYNGEE. The CDR3 spans 15 residues. Between the trimmed V and J ends, which lost 2 bases and 2 bases, there was a span of 10 bases. The CDR3 region is CASSVSGANTGELFF. In DNA, the CDR3 is TGTGCCAGCAGCGTGAGCGGCGCTAACACCGGGGAGCTGTTTTTT.

The chain couples TRBV6-5 to TRBJ1-2; 9 positions agree with TRBD1. Germline lookup yields CDR1 MNHEY and CDR2 SVGAGI. This CDR3 comprises 15 residues. The junction had 4 bases not matched to a gene; V was cut back by 0 bases and J by 5 bases. CDR3 coding DNA: TGTGCCAGCAGTTACTCTACAGGGGGCGCATATGGCTACACCTTC. It yields the protein CASSYSTGGAYGYTF.

This rearrangement joins TRBV19 to TRBJ1-2, with a possible D match to TRBD1 (5 bases). V dropped 6 bases and J dropped 6 bases, with 17 bases sitting between them. This CDR3 comprises 14 residues. In germline, CDR1 is LNHDA, CDR2 SQIVND (reference sequence). The CDR3 loop reads CASRRSGGSDGYTF. CDR3 DNA: TGTGCCAGTAGGCGTTCGGGGGGTAGCGATGGCTACACCTTC.

This chain joins TRBV6-5 and TRBJ2-7; 7 bases align to TRBD2. This CDR3 is 16 amino acids long. Germline V lookup: CDR1 MNHEY, CDR2 SVGAGI. V lost 4 bases to trimming and J lost 7 bases; unmatched junction nucleotides: 16. CDR3 amino acids: CASSWDSNTSGGEQYF. In nucleotides, the CDR3 is TGTGCCAGCAGTTGGGACTCCAACACCTCCGGGGGGGAGCAGTACTTC.

V and J are TRBV10-3 and TRBJ2-3, with TRBD2 identical over 11 bases. Germline lookup yields CDR1 ENHRY and CDR2 SYGVKD. J gave up 2 bases and V 3 bases, and 10 bases lay outside the gene matches. The CDR3 runs to 18 residues. The CDR3 sequence: CAISDPGTSGFHTDTQYF. CDR3 nucleotides: TGTGCCATCAGTGACCCCGGGACTAGCGGTTTTCACACAGATACGCAGTATTTT.

This clone was detected a few times. The chain links TRBV11-2 to TRBJ2-5; D not certain. Trimming stripped 3 bases from V and 3 bases from J, with 8 bases between. The germline V gene encodes CDR1 SGHAT and CDR2 FQNNGV. The CDR3 sequence is 13 residues long. The CDR3 reads CASSFSPKETQYF. DNA of the CDR3: TGTGCCAGCAGCTTTTCCCCCAAAGAGACCCAGTACTTC.

This chain joins TRBV5-1 and TRBJ1-6; D remains unclear. Germline V gives CDR1 SGHRS, CDR2 YFSETQ. The CDR3 sequence is 14 residues long. V dropped 5 bases and J dropped 7 bases, with 13 bases sitting between them. The CDR3 protein is CASSESYGNSPLHF. The DNA for the CDR3 is TGCGCCAGCAGTGAATCGTACGGCAATTCACCCCTCCACTTT.

This clone was seen once. The genes are TRBV2 and TRBJ1-1, with D perhaps TRBD1 (5 bases). Germline assignment: CDR1 SNHLY and CDR2 FYNNEI. V was cut by 6 bases and J by 4 bases, with 12 bases left in between. This CDR3 comprises 13 residues. The CDR3 loop is CASRGTSGTEAFF. The CDR3 DNA is TGTGCCAGCAGGGGGACGAGTGGCACTGAAGCTTTCTTT.

V usage is TRBV4-3 and J usage is TRBJ2-3, with D possibly TRBD2 on 6 matching bases. Germline V gene lookup returns CDR1 LGHNA and CDR2 YSLEER. V was trimmed by 0 bases and J by 0 bases, leaving 10 bases between them. This CDR3 comprises 16 residues. The CDR3 DNA reads TGCGCCAGCAGCCAAGATCGGAGCGGGAGCACAGATACGCAGTATTTT. The encoded protein is CASSQDRSGSTDTQYF.